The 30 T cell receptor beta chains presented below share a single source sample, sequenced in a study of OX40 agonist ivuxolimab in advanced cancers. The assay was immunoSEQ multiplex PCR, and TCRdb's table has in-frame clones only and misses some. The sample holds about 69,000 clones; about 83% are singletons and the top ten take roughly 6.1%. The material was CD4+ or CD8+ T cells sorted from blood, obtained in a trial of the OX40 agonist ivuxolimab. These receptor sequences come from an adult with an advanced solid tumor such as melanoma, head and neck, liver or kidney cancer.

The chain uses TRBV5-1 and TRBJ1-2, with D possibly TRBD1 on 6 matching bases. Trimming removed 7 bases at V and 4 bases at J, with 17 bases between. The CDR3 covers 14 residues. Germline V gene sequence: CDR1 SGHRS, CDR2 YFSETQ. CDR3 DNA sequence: TGCGCCAGCGCCCCGGGGCAGGGGTCCTATGGCTACACCTTC. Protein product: CASAPGQGSYGYTF.

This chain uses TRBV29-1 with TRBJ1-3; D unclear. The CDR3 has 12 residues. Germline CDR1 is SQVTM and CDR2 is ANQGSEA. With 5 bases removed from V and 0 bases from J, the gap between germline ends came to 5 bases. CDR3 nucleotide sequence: TGCAGCGTTCGGGACTCTGGAAACACCATATATTTT. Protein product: CSVRDSGNTIYF.

This chain's CDR3 is CASSLPGTHEQYF. The CDR3 bases are TGTGCCAGTAGCCTTCCGGGAACCCACGAGCAGTACTTC. The V and J genes are TRBV19 and TRBJ2-7; D is possibly TRBD2 (5 bases). The germline V gene has CDR1 LNHDA and CDR2 SQIVND (reference sequence). Trimming removed 6 bases from V and 5 bases from J, with 14 bases in between. The CDR3 sequence is 13 residues long. The variable domain in full, with the rest retrieved from reference TRBV19 and TRBJ2-7, is DGGITQSPKYLFRKEGQNVTLSCEQNLNHDAMYWYRQDPGQGLRLIYYSQIVNDFQKGDIAEGYSVSREKKESFPLTVTSAQKNPTAFYLCASSLPGTHEQYFGPGTRLTVT.

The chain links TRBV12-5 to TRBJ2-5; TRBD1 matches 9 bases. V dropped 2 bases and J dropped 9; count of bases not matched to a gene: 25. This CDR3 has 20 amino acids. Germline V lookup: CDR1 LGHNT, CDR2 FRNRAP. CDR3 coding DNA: TGTGCTAGTGGTTTGACAATCCGATCGGGGGACAGGGTAGGCATCGGGTCCCAGTACTTC. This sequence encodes CASGLTIRSGDRVGIGSQYF.

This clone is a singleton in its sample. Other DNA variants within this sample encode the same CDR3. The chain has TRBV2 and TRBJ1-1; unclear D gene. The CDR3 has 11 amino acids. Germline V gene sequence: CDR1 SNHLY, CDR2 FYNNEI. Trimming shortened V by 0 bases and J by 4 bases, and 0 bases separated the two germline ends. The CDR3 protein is CASSEATEAFF. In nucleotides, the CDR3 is TGTGCCAGCAGTGAAGCCACTGAAGCTTTCTTT.

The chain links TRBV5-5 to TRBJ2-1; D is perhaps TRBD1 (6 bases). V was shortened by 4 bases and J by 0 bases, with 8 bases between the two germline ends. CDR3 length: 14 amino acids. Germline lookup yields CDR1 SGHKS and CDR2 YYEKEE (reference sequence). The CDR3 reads CASSLDSSYNEQFF. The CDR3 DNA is TGTGCCAGCAGCCTGGACAGCTCCTACAATGAGCAGTTCTTC.

In DNA form, the CDR3 reads TGCGCCAGCAGCCGGGGGGCTAGCGGGCTCTCCTACGAGCAGTACTTC. Its translation: CASSRGASGLSYEQYF. This chain joins TRBV5-1 and TRBJ2-7; 8 nucleotides match TRBD2. The germline gives CDR1 SGHRS, CDR2 YFSETQ. Trimming took 4 bases from V and 0 from J; bases not matched to a gene: 9. The CDR3 is 16 amino acids.

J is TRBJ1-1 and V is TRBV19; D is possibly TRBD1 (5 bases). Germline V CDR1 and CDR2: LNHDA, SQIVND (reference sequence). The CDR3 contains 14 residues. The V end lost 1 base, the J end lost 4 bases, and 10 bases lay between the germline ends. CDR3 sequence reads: CASSIGSQGTEAFF. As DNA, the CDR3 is TGTGCCAGTAGTATAGGAAGTCAGGGCACTGAAGCTTTCTTT.

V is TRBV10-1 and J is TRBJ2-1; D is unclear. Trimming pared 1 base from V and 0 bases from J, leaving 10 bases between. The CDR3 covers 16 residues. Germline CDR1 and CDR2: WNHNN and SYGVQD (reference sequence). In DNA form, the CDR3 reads TGCGCCAGCAGTGAGTATTCCCATCGCTCCTACAATGAGCAGTTCTTC. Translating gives CASSEYSHRSYNEQFF.

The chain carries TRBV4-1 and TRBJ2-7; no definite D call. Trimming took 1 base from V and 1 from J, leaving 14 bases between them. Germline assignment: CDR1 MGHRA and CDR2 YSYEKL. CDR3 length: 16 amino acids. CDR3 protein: CASSQAVTSVSYEQYF. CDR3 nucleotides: TGCGCCAGCAGCCAAGCAGTCACGTCCGTGTCCTACGAGCAGTACTTC.

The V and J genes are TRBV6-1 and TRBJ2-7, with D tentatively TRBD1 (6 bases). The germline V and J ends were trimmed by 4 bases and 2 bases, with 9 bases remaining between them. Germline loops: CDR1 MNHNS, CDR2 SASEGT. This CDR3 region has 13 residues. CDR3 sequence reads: CASSGTVTYEQYF. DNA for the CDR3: TGTGCCAGCAGTGGGACAGTTACCTACGAGCAGTACTTC.

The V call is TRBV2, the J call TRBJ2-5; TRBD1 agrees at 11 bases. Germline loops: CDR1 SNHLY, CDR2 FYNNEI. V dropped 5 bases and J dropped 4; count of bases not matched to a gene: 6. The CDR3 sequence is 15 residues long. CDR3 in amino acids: CASSPDRGRRETQYF. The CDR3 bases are TGTGCCAGCAGTCCGGACAGGGGGCGGAGAGAGACCCAGTACTTC.

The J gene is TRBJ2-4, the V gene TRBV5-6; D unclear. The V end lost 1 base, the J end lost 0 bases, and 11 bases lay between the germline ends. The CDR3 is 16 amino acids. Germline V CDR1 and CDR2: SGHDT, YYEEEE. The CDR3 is CASSLLKGGAKNIQYF. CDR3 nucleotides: TGTGCCAGCAGCTTGTTGAAGGGTGGAGCCAAAAACATTCAGTACTTC.

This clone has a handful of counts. In nucleotides, the CDR3 is TGTGCCAGCAGCTTTTCGGGGCTCGATCAGCCCCAGCATTTT. It specifies CASSFSGLDQPQHF. This chain uses TRBV7-6 with TRBJ1-5; perhaps TRBD1 as D (5 bases). This CDR3 is built from 14 residues. Germline V gives CDR1 SGHVS, CDR2 FNYEAQ. The V end was cut by 3 bases, the J end by 5 bases, with 11 bases between.

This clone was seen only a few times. CDR3 coding DNA: TGTGCCTGGAGTTACGATTCACCCCTCCACTTT. Protein product: CAWSYDSPLHF. The chain employs TRBV30 and TRBJ1-6; D not resolved. The CDR3 runs to 11 residues. The V end was cut by 2 bases, the J end by 8 bases, with 4 bases between. The germline V gene has CDR1 GTSNPN and CDR2 SVGIG (reference sequence).

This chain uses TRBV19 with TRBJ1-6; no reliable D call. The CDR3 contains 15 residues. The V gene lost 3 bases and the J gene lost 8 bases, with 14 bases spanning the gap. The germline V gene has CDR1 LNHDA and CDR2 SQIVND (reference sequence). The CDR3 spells CASSIGDISYSPLHF. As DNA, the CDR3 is TGTGCCAGTAGTATCGGGGATATCTCCTATTCACCCCTCCACTTT.

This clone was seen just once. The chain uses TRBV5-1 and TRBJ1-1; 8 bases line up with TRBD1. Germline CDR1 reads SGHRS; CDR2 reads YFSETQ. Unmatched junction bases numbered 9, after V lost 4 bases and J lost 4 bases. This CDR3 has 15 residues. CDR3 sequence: CASSPGQGLGTEAFF. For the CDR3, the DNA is TGCGCCAGCAGCCCCGGACAGGGCCTAGGCACTGAAGCTTTCTTT. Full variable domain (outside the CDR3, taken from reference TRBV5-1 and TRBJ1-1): KAGVTQTPRYLIKTRGQQVTLSCSPISGHRSVSWYQQTPGQGLQFLFEYFSETQRNKGNFPGRFSGRQFSNSRSEMNVSTLELGDSALYLCASSPGQGLGTEAFFGQGTRLTVV.

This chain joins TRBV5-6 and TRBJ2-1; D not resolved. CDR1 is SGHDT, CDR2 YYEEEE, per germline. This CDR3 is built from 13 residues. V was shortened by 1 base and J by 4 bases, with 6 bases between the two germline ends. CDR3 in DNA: TGTGCCAGCAGCTTGCAGGATTACAATGAGCAGTTCTTC. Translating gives CASSLQDYNEQFF.

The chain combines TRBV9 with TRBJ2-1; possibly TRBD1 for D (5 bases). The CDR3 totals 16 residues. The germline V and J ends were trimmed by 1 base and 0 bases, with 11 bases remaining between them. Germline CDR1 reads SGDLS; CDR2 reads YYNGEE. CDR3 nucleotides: TGTGCCAGCAGCGTAAATCGACAGATCTCCTACAATGAGCAGTTCTTC. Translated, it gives CASSVNRQISYNEQFF.

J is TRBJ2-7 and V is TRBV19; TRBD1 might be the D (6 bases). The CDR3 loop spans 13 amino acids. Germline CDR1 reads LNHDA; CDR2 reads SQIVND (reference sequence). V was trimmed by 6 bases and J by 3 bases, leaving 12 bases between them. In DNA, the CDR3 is TGTGCCAGTAGGCCTCCGGACAGCTACGAGCAGTACTTC. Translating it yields CASRPPDSYEQYF.

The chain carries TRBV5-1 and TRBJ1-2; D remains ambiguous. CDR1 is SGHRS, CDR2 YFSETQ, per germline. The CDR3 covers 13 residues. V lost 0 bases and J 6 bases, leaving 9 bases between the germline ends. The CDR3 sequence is CASSLVRGDGYTF. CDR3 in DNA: TGCGCCAGCAGCTTGGTACGCGGGGATGGCTACACCTTC.

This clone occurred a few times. The CDR3 coding sequence is TGTGCCAGCTACCGGGACAGGGGTCCCTACGAGCAGTACTTC. This encodes CASYRDRGPYEQYF. The V call is TRBV2, the J call TRBJ2-7; 10 bases match TRBD1. CDR1 and CDR2 from the germline V gene are SNHLY and FYNNEI. This CDR3 spans 14 amino acids. The V and J ends lost 8 bases and 2 bases, in that order; junction bases with no gene match: 6.

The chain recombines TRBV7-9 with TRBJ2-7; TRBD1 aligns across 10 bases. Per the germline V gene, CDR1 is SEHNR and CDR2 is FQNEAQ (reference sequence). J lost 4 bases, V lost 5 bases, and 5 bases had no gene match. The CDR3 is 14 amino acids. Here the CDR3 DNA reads TGTGCCAGCAGCCGACAGGGGGCGGCTTACGAGCAGTACTTC. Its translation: CASSRQGAAYEQYF.

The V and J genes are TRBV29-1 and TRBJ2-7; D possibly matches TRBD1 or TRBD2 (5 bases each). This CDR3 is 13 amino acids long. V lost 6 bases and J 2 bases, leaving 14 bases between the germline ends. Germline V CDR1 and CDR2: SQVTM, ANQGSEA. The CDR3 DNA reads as TGCAGCGTGCCGGGGCCAGGCACCTACGAGCAGTACTTC. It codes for CSVPGPGTYEQYF.

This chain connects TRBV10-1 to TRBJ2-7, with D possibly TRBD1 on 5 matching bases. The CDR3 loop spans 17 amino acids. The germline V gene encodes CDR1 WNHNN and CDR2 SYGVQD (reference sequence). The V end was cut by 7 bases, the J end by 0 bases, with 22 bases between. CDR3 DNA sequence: TGCGCCAGCAACATACTGCCTCAGGGCCCCCGCTCCTACGAGCAGTACTTC. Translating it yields CASNILPQGPRSYEQYF.

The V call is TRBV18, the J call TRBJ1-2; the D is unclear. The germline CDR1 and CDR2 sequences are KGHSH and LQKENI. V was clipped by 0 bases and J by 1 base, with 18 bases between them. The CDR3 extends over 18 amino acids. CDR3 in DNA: TGTGCCAGCTCACCACCGAATACGGCGAGACATTTTAACTATGGCTACACCTTC. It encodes CASSPPNTARHFNYGYTF. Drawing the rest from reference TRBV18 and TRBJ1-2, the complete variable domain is NAGVMQNPRHLVRRRGQEARLRCSPMKGHSHVYWYRQLPEEGLKFMVYLQKENIIDESGMPKERFSAEFPKEGPSILRIQQVVRGDSAAYFCASSPPNTARHFNYGYTFGSGTRLTVV.

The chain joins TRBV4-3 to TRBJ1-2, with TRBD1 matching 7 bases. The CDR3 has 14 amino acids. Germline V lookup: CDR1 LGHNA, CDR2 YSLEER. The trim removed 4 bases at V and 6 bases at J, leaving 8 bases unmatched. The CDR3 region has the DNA TGCGCCAGCAGCCCCCAGGGGGGGCGCGATGGCTACACCTTC. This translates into CASSPQGGRDGYTF.

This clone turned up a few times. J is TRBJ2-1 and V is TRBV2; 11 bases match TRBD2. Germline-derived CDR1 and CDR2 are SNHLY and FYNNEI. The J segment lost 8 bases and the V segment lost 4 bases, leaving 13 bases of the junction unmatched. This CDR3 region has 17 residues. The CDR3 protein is CASSALEVAGGVDEQFF. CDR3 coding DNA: TGTGCCAGCAGTGCTCTTGAGGTAGCGGGGGGGGTTGATGAGCAGTTCTTC.

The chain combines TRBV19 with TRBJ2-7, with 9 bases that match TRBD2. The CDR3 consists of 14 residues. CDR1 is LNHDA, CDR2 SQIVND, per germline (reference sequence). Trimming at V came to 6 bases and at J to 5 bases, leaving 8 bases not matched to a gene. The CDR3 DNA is TGTGCCAGTAGGCGACTAGCGGATCGCGACGAGCAGTACTTC. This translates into CASRRLADRDEQYF.

CDR3 sequence reads: CASSLSYQELFF. The CDR3 DNA sequence: TGCGCCAGCAGCTTGTCCTACCAGGAGCTGTTTTTT. The chain is built from TRBV5-1 and TRBJ2-2, with unresolved D. In germline, CDR1 is SGHRS, CDR2 YFSETQ. The CDR3 is made up of 12 amino acids. V was cut by 1 base and J by 10 bases, with 8 bases left in between.